A selection of T cell receptor beta chains follows, all from one sample in a study of T cell responses to AZD1222 COVID-19 vaccine. Here immunoSEQ multiplex PCR was the method, and the copy in TCRdb shows in-frame clones only, minus some. The sample includes approximately 90,000 clones, 80% to 90% seen only once; the top ten take roughly 16%. Sequenced here: peripheral blood, sampled on day 0 of AZD1222 vaccination. Source of these receptors: an adult in good health. The CDR3 runs from the conserved cysteine through the conserved F or W.

j_call v_call cdr3_aa
TRBJ2-2 TRBV19 CASMAGEGGELFF
TRBJ2-3 TRBV19 CASQTGPTRSWDTQYF
TRBJ2-1 TRBV10-1 CASSGGDIPDYNEQFF
TRBJ2-1 TRBV6-2/TRBV6-3 CASSYSDRSYNEQFF
TRBJ1-2 TRBV5-1 CASSLESDSYGYTF
TRBJ1-2 TRBV12-3/TRBV12-4 CASSLDTGYTF
TRBJ1-1 TRBV6-5 CASSYSLTAATEAFF
TRBJ2-1 TRBV20-1 CSASYEQFF
TRBJ2-7 TRBV3-1/TRBV3-2 CASSHPGTSRAEQYF
TRBJ2-7 TRBV3-1/TRBV3-2 CASSPTGYEQYF
TRBJ1-3 TRBV6-6 CASSYSGAGNTIYF
TRBJ2-3 TRBV29-1 CSAQMTSGSSDTQYF
TRBJ2-7 TRBV11-2 CASSLGTFYEQYF
TRBJ2-2 TRBV7-9 CASSLLAGGPKLIGELFF
TRBJ1-1 TRBV5-1 CASSYRQGNTEAFF
TRBJ2-1 TRBV21-1 CASSKTSGPFVYNEQFF
TRBJ2-7 TRBV18 CASSPRSGSKNEQYF
TRBJ1-3 TRBV11-2 CASSLGSSGNTIYF
TRBJ1-2 TRBV6-5 CASSFDLPQGRSGYTF
TRBJ2-5 TRBV7-2 CASSYPGGGKETQYF
TRBJ2-1 TRBV7-2 CASSLSAGGYNEQFF
TRBJ2-3 TRBV5-1 CASSLRRGVADTQYF
TRBJ1-2 TRBV28 CASSPTVYGYTF
TRBJ1-6 TRBV7-2 CASSPGQGWDSPLHF
TRBJ2-7 TRBV10-3 CAISEHTDSYEQYF
TRBJ1-3 TRBV4-2 CASSQPADRGYGNTIYF
TRBJ1-1 TRBV29-1 CSVRGATEAFF
TRBJ1-2 TRBV6-5 CASSYDGQGSGYTF
TRBJ2-1 TRBV5-1 CASGLAGAYNEQFF
TRBJ2-5 TRBV15 CATSPGKQETQYF
TRBJ1-2 TRBV7-2 CASSLSIRGQDGYTF
TRBJ2-1 TRBV29-1 CSVEAPSGSFYEQFF
TRBJ2-3 TRBV3-1/TRBV3-2 CASSSGLASSTDTQYF
TRBJ1-5 TRBV30 CAWGVGTSNQPQHF
TRBJ2-3 TRBV6-6 CASSYARGAQTDTQYF
TRBJ2-6 TRBV14 CASSQDHTWAGANVLTF
TRBJ1-2 TRBV2 CASSERGPDAYTF
TRBJ1-6 TRBV11-2 CASSLATGLLSSYNSPLHF
TRBJ2-1 TRBV19 CASSGVSGRASGSEQFF
TRBJ1-2 TRBV28 CASRGGQGLGYTF
TRBJ1-1 TRBV13 CASSLASNVEAFF
TRBJ2-1 TRBV27 CASSISGTGGSEQFF
TRBJ2-5 TRBV27 CASSSSGLPQETQYF
TRBJ2-7 TRBV4-1 CASRPVGRSSYEQYF
TRBJ1-3 TRBV28 CASSFLQLSGNTIYF
TRBJ2-1 TRBV11-2 CASSLPIGRSEQFF
TRBJ2-7 TRBV7-8 CASSLPDGAGGWVYEQYF
TRBJ2-1 TRBV19 CASSPGGGENDNEQFF
TRBJ2-4 TRBV9 CASSVDAYAKNIQYF
TRBJ2-7 TRBV25-1 CASSELGAGGYEQYF
TRBJ1-5 TRBV7-9 CASSLGGVNQPQHF
TRBJ1-1 TRBV19 CASSRGTGSTEAFF
TRBJ2-5 TRBV15 CATSRVSAVLISGKESQYF
TRBJ1-1 TRBV7-8 CASSLYWTNTEAFF
TRBJ1-2 TRBV3-1/TRBV3-2 CASSQPLTGGNGYTF
TRBJ1-5 TRBV19 CASSTRQKSSQPQHF
TRBJ2-4 TRBV20-1 CSASRDSQNIQYF